This T cell receptor (beta chain) derives from a study of T cells in women clearing cervical HPV infection. Study-level information: Controls gave blood once infection was undetectable; cases at lesion identification.

As for this clone: Its antigen is unidentified. With the read ending 3 residues before the CDR3 end, the germline J gene is used to fill in that end.

Study conclusions and caveats: TRBV6-7 relative abundance averaged roughly 0.099% in cases and 0.16% in controls.

V lost 0 bases, J lost 2 bases, and 10 bases lay in between. This CDR3 is built from 15 residues. The germline gives CDR1 SGHTA, CDR2 FQGNSA. The assay was immunoSEQ multiplex PCR, and TCRdb's table has in-frame clones only and misses some. The sample holds 20,000 to 25,000 clones. The rearrangement links TRBV7-2 to TRBJ1-1, with D tentatively TRBD1 (5 bases). Sequencing was performed on blood buffy coat. The source is a woman aged 18 to 69 with a cervical HPV16 infection that either progressed to CIN3+ or cleared (not recorded which). The part of the CDR3 DNA that was read is TGTGCCAGCAGCTTAGCGGGGCTGGGCAACACTGAA. Its protein is CASSLAGLGNTE. The entire CDR3 reads CASSLAGLGNTEAFF.